This T cell receptor (beta chain) appears in the sequencing data of a study of OX40 agonist ivuxolimab in advanced cancers. Using immunoSEQ multiplex PCR, the repertoire was profiled, and TCRdb retains in-frame clones only, with some absent. The sample has 23,000 or so clones; less than 90% are singletons. CDR1 SGHVS and CDR2 FQNEAQ come from the germline V gene. CDR3 length: 13 amino acids. The V end lost 7 bases, the J end lost 8 bases, and 14 bases lay between the germline ends. This clonotype was obtained from an adult with an advanced solid tumor such as melanoma, head and neck, liver or kidney cancer. This rearrangement joins TRBV7-8 to TRBJ1-4; D unclear. The source material was CD4+ or CD8+ T cells sorted from blood, sampled in a trial of the OX40 agonist ivuxolimab. CDR3 region: CASKHFQREKLFF. CDR3 coding DNA: TGTGCCAGCAAACACTTCCAGCGGGAAAAACTGTTTTTT.